This record concerns one T cell receptor (beta chain) sequence. The sample originates from a study of blood T cell repertoires in COVID-19. The wider study: Material from acute and convalescent COVID-19 was sourced from the United States, Italy and Spain.

Generated by immunoSEQ multiplex PCR, the TCRdb table keeps only in-frame clones and is missing some. This repertoire shows approximately 100,000 clones, around 90% found once; its top ten account for 5.5% to 7%. The clonotype comes from a human donor in a cohort sampled during active COVID-19. The sequenced sample was peripheral blood.

The CDR3 sequence is CASSLIGSIHGYTF. The CDR3 nucleotides read TGTGCCAGCAGTTTAATCGGGAGTATCCATGGCTACACCTTC. The V and J genes are TRBV28 and TRBJ1-2; D gene uncertain. The CDR3 runs to 14 residues. CDR1 is MDHEN and CDR2 is SYDVKM in the germline V gene. V was trimmed by 2 bases and J by 6 bases, leaving 13 bases between them.